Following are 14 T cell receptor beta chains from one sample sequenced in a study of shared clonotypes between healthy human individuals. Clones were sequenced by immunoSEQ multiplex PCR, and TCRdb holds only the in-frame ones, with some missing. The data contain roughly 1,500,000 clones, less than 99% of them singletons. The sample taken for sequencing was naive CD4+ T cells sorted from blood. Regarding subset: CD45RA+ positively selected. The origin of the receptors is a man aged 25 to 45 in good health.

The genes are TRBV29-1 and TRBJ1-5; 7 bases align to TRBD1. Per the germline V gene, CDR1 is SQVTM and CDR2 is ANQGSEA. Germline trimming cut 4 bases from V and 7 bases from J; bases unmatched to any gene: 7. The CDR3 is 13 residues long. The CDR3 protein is CSVVDRVEQPQHF. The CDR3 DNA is TGCAGCGTTGTTGACAGGGTAGAACAGCCCCAGCATTTT.

The CDR3 loop reads CASSAQGVPYEQYF. CDR3 nucleotides: TGTGCCAGCAGCGCACAGGGAGTTCCCTACGAGCAGTACTTC. The chain has TRBV28 and TRBJ2-7; a possible D gene is TRBD1 (6 bases). V lost 6 bases and J lost 2, with 14 bases in between. The CDR3 totals 14 residues. Germline lookup yields CDR1 MDHEN and CDR2 SYDVKM.

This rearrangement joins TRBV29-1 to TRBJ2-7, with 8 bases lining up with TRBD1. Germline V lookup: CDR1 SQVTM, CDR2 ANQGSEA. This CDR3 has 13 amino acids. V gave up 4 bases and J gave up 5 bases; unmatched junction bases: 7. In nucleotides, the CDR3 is TGCAGCGTTGCCGGCAGGGGGCTGGACGAGCAGTACTTC. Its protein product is CSVAGRGLDEQYF.

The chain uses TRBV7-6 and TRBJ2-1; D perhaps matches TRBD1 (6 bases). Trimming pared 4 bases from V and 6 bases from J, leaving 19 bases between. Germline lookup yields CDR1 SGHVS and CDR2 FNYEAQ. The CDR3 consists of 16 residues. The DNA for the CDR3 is TGTGCCAGCAGCTCCGGATACAGGGACGGCGGCAATGAGCAGTTCTTC. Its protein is CASSSGYRDGGNEQFF.

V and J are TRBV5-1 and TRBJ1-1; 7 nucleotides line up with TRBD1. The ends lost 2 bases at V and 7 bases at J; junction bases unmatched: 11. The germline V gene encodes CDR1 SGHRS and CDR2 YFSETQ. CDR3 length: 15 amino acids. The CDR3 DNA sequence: TGCGCCAGCAGCTTAACCGGAGGGGGCTATAGTGAAGCTTTCTTT. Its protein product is CASSLTGGGYSEAFF.

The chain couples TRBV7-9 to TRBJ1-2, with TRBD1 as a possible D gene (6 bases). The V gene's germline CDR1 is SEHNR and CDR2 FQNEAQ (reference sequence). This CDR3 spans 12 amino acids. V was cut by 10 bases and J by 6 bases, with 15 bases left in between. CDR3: CATGGAGDGYTF. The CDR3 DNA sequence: TGTGCCACCGGGGGCGCGGGGGATGGCTACACCTTC.

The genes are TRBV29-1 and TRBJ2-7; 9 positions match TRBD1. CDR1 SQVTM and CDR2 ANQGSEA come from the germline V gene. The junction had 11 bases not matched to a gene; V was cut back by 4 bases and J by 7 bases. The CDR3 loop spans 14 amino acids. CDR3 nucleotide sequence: TGCAGCGTTGGGGGAAACCGGGACAGGGAGGAGCAGTACTTC. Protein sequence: CSVGGNRDREEQYF.

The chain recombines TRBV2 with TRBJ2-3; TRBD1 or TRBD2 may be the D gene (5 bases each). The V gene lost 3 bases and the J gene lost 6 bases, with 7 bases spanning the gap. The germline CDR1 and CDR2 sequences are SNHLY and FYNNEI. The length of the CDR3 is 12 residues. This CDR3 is CASSDRDDTQYF. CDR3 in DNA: TGTGCCAGCAGTGACCGGGACGATACGCAGTATTTT.

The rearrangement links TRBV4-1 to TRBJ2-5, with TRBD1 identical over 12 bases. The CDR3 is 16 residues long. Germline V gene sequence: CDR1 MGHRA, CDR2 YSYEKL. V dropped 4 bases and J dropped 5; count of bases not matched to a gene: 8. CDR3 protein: CASSLAGTGGAETQYF. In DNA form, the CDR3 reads TGCGCCAGCAGCCTTGCCGGGACAGGGGGCGCTGAGACCCAGTACTTC.

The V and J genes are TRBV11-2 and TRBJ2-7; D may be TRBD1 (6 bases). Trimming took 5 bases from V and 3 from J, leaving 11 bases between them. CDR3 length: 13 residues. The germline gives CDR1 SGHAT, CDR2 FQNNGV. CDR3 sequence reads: CASSQDSYYEQYF. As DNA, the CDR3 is TGTGCCAGCAGCCAGGACAGTTACTACGAGCAGTACTTC.

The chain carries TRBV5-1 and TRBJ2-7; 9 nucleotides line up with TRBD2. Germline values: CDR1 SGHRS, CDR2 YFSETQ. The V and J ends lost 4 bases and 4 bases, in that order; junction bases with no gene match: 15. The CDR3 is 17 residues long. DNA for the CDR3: TGCGCCAGCAGCAAACTGCTTGGGACTAGCAGCTTATACGAGCAGTACTTC. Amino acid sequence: CASSKLLGTSSLYEQYF.

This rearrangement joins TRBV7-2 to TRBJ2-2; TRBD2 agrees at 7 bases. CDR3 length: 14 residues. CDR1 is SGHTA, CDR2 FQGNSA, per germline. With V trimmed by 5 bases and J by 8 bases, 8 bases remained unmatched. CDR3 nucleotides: TGTGCCAGCAGCCAAGCGGGCGGGAGTGGGGAGCTGTTTTTT. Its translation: CASSQAGGSGELFF.

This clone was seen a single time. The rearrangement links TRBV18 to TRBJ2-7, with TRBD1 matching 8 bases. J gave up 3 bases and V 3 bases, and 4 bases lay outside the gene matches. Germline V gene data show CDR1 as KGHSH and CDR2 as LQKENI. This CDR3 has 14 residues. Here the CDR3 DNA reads TGTGCCAGCTCACCGGTGACAGGGGACTACGAGCAGTACTTC. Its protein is CASSPVTGDYEQYF.

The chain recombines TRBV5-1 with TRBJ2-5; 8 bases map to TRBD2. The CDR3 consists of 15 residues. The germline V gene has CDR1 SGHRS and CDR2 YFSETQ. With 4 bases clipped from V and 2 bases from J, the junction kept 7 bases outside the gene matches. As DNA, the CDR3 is TGCGCCAGCAGCCAGGCGGGGGGCGGACAAGAGACCCAGTACTTC. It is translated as CASSQAGGGQETQYF.